The present T cell receptor (beta chain) was sequenced within a study of blood T cells in healthy people across ages. Whole-study findings and limits: Naive CD4+ cells and diversity were both higher in long-lived donors than in aged donors. Roughly linear age-related decline in beta diversity appeared, significant by age 40.

Trimming cost V 2 bases and J 6 bases, with 9 bases left between them. This CDR3 comprises 13 residues. CDR1 is SGHNT and CDR2 is YYREEE in the germline V gene (reference sequence). A sample-barcoded 5' primer and a J-beta primer mix were used in a second PCR of about 7 to 12 cycles. A single record per CDR3 protein comes from TCRdb applying MiXCR to the 5' RACE reads. The data show 850,000 to 1,000,000 distinct CDR3 sequences, with roughly 51% seen just once and about a fifth held by the top ten. For this clonotype: Its specificity is not known.

V usage is TRBV5-4 and J usage is TRBJ2-4; tentative D call: TRBD2 (5 bases). The sequencing sample was made of blood. This TCR was recovered from a woman aged 60-70 years in good health. For the CDR3, the DNA is TGTGCCAGCAGCTTAGGACGGGGAAACATTCAGTACTTC. This codes for CASSLGRGNIQYF.